This T cell receptor (beta chain) emerged from a study of T cell responses to AZD1222 COVID-19 vaccine. The study, taken as a whole, reports: CD4 TCRs linked to vaccination spanned spike, dominating at 160-218 and 743-854. Elevations in Spike-specific TCR breadth and depth followed administration of two AZD1222 doses.

In the case of this clone: Its target is not known.

The trim removed 7 bases at V and 4 bases at J, leaving 10 bases unmatched. This CDR3 region has 14 residues. Germline V gene sequence: CDR1 SNHLY, CDR2 FYNNEI. Sequencing was performed with immunoSEQ multiplex PCR; in TCRdb, only in-frame clones are kept and a portion is missing. The repertoire holds more than 85,000 clones, with just under 95% as singletons. The sequence was obtained from an adult in good health. The specimen was peripheral blood, collected on day 0 of AZD1222 vaccination. The chain recombines TRBV2 with TRBJ2-7; 7 bases fit TRBD1. In nucleotides, the CDR3 is TGTGCCAGCATGCAGGGGGTACTTTTGTACGAGCAGTACTTC. Encoded protein: CASMQGVLLYEQYF. The entire variable domain, with the rest obtained from reference TRBV2 and TRBJ2-7, is as follows: EPEVTQTPSHQVTQMGQEVILRCVPISNHLYFYWYRQILGQKVEFLVSFYNNEISEKSEIFDDQFSVERPDGSNFTLKIRSTKLEDSAMYFCASMQGVLLYEQYFGPGTRLTVT.